The next 27 T cell receptor beta chains were all read from a single sample in a study of T cell responses to AZD1222 COVID-19 vaccine. The repertoire was sequenced with immunoSEQ multiplex PCR; TCRdb's copy has only in-frame clones and lacks some. The repertoire holds 100,000 to 150,000 clones, with around 92% as singletons. The sample here was peripheral blood, taken on day 0 of AZD1222 vaccination. These TCRs come from an adult in good health.

The chain uses TRBV28 and TRBJ1-4; D gene unclear. Germline assignment: CDR1 MDHEN and CDR2 SYDVKM. The CDR3 covers 17 residues. With 3 bases removed from V and 4 bases from J, the gap between germline ends came to 18 bases. The CDR3 protein is CASSFLHWATDNEKLFF. The DNA for the CDR3 is TGTGCCAGCAGTTTCCTCCATTGGGCCACAGATAATGAAAAACTGTTTTTT.

This chain links TRBV6-5 with TRBJ2-7; maybe TRBD2 (7 bases). The germline CDR1 and CDR2 sequences are MNHEY and SVGAGI. V lost 4 bases, J lost 3 bases, and 16 bases lay in between. The CDR3 is made up of 15 amino acids. The DNA for the CDR3 is TGTGCCAGCAGTTGGGTACGGGGGGCTAGCTACGAGCAGTACTTC. The encoded protein is CASSWVRGASYEQYF.

Details on this clone: Distinct nucleotide sequences in the sample also encode this CDR3. The chain links TRBV19 to TRBJ2-3, with D possibly being TRBD2 (5 bases). The CDR3 contains 16 residues. Per germline, CDR1 LNHDA and CDR2 SQIVND (reference sequence). Trimming took 2 bases from V and 0 from J, leaving 12 bases between them. The CDR3 DNA reads as TGTGCCAGTAGTATAAGGTCGGGGTCTAGCACAGATACGCAGTATTTT. Translated: CASSIRSGSSTDTQYF.

V usage is TRBV19 and J usage is TRBJ1-3; 9 nucleotides agree with TRBD1. The V gene's germline CDR1 is LNHDA and CDR2 SQIVND (reference sequence). Unmatched junction bases numbered 6, after V lost 7 bases and J lost 2 bases. The CDR3 runs to 15 residues. The CDR3 nucleotides read TGTGCCAGTACCCCGGACAGGGGTACTGGAAACACCATATATTTT. Its protein product is CASTPDRGTGNTIYF.

The chain couples TRBV11-2 to TRBJ2-1; no clear D gene. The germline V gene encodes CDR1 SGHAT and CDR2 FQNNGV. Trimming removed 1 base at V and 2 bases at J, with 9 bases between. This CDR3 contains 15 residues. The CDR3 loop reads CASSLGPPAYNEQFF. The CDR3 DNA sequence: TGTGCCAGCAGCTTAGGCCCCCCCGCCTACAATGAGCAGTTCTTC.

In this sample, this clone turned up once. The chain has TRBV10-3 and TRBJ2-7; 12 bases map to TRBD1. The ends lost 4 bases at V and 5 bases at J; junction bases unmatched: 9. The germline CDR1 and CDR2 sequences are ENHRY and SYGVKD. This CDR3 spans 16 amino acids. The CDR3 sequence: CAISGYTGQGANEQYF. The CDR3 DNA reads TGTGCCATCAGTGGCTACACGGGACAGGGGGCCAACGAGCAGTACTTC.

The gene calls are TRBV12-3 or TRBV12-4 and TRBJ2-2; the match to TRBD1 covers 7 bases. V lost 5 bases to trimming and J lost 6 bases; unmatched junction nucleotides: 3. The CDR3 has 13 amino acids. The CDR3 bases are TGTGCCAGCAGTCATACAGGGGCCGGGGAGCTGTTTTTT. Amino acids: CASSHTGAGELFF.

The chain has TRBV10-3 and TRBJ1-2; TRBD1 might be the D (5 bases). Germline CDR1 is ENHRY and CDR2 is SYGVKD. With 1 base removed from V and 3 bases from J, the gap between germline ends came to 9 bases. The CDR3 consists of 14 residues. The CDR3 DNA reads as TGTGCCATCAGTGAGTTTCGGGACGACTATGGCTACACCTTC. Its protein product is CAISEFRDDYGYTF.

The chain combines TRBV3-1 (or the pseudogene TRBV3-2) with TRBJ1-4; 7 bases agree with TRBD1. The CDR3 loop spans 13 amino acids. The germline gives CDR1 LGHDT, CDR2 YNNKEL (reference sequence). V was clipped by 4 bases and J by 6 bases; unmatched bases: 2. CDR3 nucleotide sequence: TGTGCCAGCAGCCGGGACAGCTATGAAAAACTGTTTTTT. It is translated as CASSRDSYEKLFF.

This chain connects TRBV28 to TRBJ2-1, with 9 bases lining up with TRBD2. The CDR3 extends over 17 amino acids. J gave up 7 bases and V 6 bases, and 16 bases lay outside the gene matches. Germline V CDR1 and CDR2: MDHEN, SYDVKM. The CDR3 reads CASSRGRAPRNSNEQFF. Here the CDR3 DNA reads TGTGCCAGCAGCCGCGGGAGGGCCCCACGTAATTCGAATGAGCAGTTCTTC.

The rearrangement links TRBV21-1 to TRBJ1-1. TRBV21-1 is described as a pseudogene. This CDR3 region has 17 residues. CDR3: CASSKALCRVGDTEAFF. The CDR3 nucleotides read TGTGCCAGCAGCAAAGCGCTTTGCAGGGTCGGGGACACTGAAGCTTTCTTT.

The genes are TRBV29-1 and TRBJ2-3, with TRBD2 matching over 9 bases. V dropped 3 bases and J dropped 6; count of bases not matched to a gene: 10. CDR3 length: 15 amino acids. Per germline, CDR1 SQVTM and CDR2 ANQGSEA. The CDR3 region is CSVEVPSGNLDTQYF. As DNA, the CDR3 is TGCAGCGTTGAGGTTCCTAGCGGGAATTTGGATACGCAGTATTTT.

This sequence joins TRBV6-5 and TRBJ2-7; D remains ambiguous. The CDR3 is 15 amino acids. Trimming removed 0 bases from V and 3 bases from J, with 12 bases in between. CDR1 is MNHEY and CDR2 is SVGAGI in the germline V gene. The CDR3: CASSYSTGLFYEQYF. Here the CDR3 DNA reads TGTGCCAGCAGTTACTCGACGGGCCTTTTCTACGAGCAGTACTTC.

The J gene is TRBJ2-7, the V gene TRBV27; D may be TRBD1 (6 bases). The CDR3 has 18 residues. Per the germline V gene, CDR1 is MNHEY and CDR2 is SMNVEV (reference sequence). The germline V and J ends were trimmed by 5 bases and 4 bases, with 27 bases remaining between them. This CDR3 reads CASSPTLYRVGTLYEQYF. Here the CDR3 DNA reads TGTGCCAGCAGTCCCACCCTTTACAGGGTTGGGACCCTTTACGAGCAGTACTTC.

The rearrangement links TRBV7-8 to TRBJ1-4, with D unresolved. V gave up 5 bases and J gave up 8 bases, with 15 bases separating them. CDR1 SGHVS and CDR2 FQNEAQ come from the germline V gene. The length of the CDR3 is 14 residues. The CDR3 nucleotides read TGTGCCAGCAGCCTGAGGTGGGATGGGGAAAAACTGTTTTTT. It yields the protein CASSLRWDGEKLFF.

As regards this clone: A junction boundary mismatches the germline segment, possibly from a read error. The J gene is TRBJ1-1, the V gene TRBV7-2, with D maybe TRBD1 (5 bases). This CDR3 has 13 residues. Germline lookup yields CDR1 SGHTA and CDR2 FQGNSA. The CDR3 reads CATSPTRQNEAFF. The CDR3 bases are TGTGCCACCAGCCCCACCCGACAGAATGAAGCTTTCTTT. The full variable domain, rest sourced from reference TRBV7-2 and TRBJ1-1, is GAGVSQSPSNKVTEKGKDVELRCDPISGHTALYWYRQSLGQGLEFLIYFQGNSAPDKSGLPSDRFSAERTGGSVSTLTIQRTQQEDSAVYLCATSPTRQNEAFFGQGTRLTVV.

The chain carries TRBV28 and TRBJ1-5; D not resolved. The length of the CDR3 is 15 residues. Trimming removed 4 bases at V and 5 bases at J, with 15 bases between. Germline CDR1 is MDHEN and CDR2 is SYDVKM. The CDR3 DNA follows: TGTGCCAGCAGTTCCCCCGGGTTATTTTATCAGCCCCAGCATTTT. Its protein product is CASSSPGLFYQPQHF.

The chain couples TRBV7-9 to TRBJ1-1; D not resolved. Trimming took off 5 bases at V and 1 base at J, with 8 bases between the two ends. CDR1 is SEHNR, CDR2 FQNEAQ, per germline (reference sequence). This CDR3 has 13 amino acids. CDR3 region: CASSHGPNTEAFF. CDR3 bases: TGTGCCAGCAGCCACGGACCGAACACTGAAGCTTTCTTT.

The chain uses TRBV6-5 and TRBJ1-4; a possible D gene is TRBD1 (5 bases). The CDR3 loop spans 13 amino acids. Germline V gives CDR1 MNHEY, CDR2 SVGAGI. The V and J ends lost 8 bases and 5 bases respectively, with 12 bases between them. The CDR3 DNA sequence: TGTGCCAGCGGCAGGGAATGGAATGAAAAACTGTTTTTT. This sequence encodes CASGREWNEKLFF.

V is TRBV28 and J is TRBJ2-4; 7 bases line up with TRBD1. This CDR3 is 14 amino acids long. The germline gives CDR1 MDHEN, CDR2 SYDVKM. Germline trimming cut 6 bases from V and 2 bases from J; bases unmatched to any gene: 4. This chain's CDR3 is CASSPGGTKNIQYF. In DNA, the CDR3 is TGTGCCAGCAGCCCAGGGGGAACCAAAAACATTCAGTACTTC.

The rearrangement joins TRBV30 to TRBJ2-7; 7 nucleotides agree with TRBD1. There are 13 residues in the CDR3. Germline values: CDR1 GTSNPN, CDR2 SVGIG (reference sequence). The J segment lost 6 bases and the V segment lost 4 bases, leaving 9 bases of the junction unmatched. DNA of the CDR3: TGTGCCTGGACCGGGACAGTTCCCTCCGAGCAGTACTTC. Protein product: CAWTGTVPSEQYF.

The chain couples TRBV14 to TRBJ1-3, with D possibly TRBD1 on 5 matching bases. The V and J ends lost 1 base and 7 bases respectively, with 17 bases between them. CDR1 and CDR2 from the germline V gene are SGHDN and FVKESK. CDR3 length equals 16 residues. CDR3 residues: CASSQGGAGLRNTIYF. As DNA, the CDR3 is TGTGCCAGCAGCCAAGGAGGGGCAGGGTTGCGGAACACCATATATTTT. The full variable domain, completed using reference TRBV14 and TRBJ1-3, is EAGVTQFPSHSVIEKGQTVTLRCDPISGHDNLYWYRRVMGKEIKFLLHFVKESKQDESGMPNNRFLAERTGGTYSTLKVQPAELEDSGVYFCASSQGGAGLRNTIYFGEGSWLTVV.

The chain recombines TRBV19 with TRBJ1-4; 9 nucleotides agree with TRBD1. Germline V gene lookup returns CDR1 LNHDA and CDR2 SQIVND (reference sequence). The CDR3 loop spans 14 amino acids. Trimming took 7 bases from V and 7 from J; bases not matched to a gene: 7. The CDR3 is CASTGTGIGEKLFF. CDR3 sequence (DNA): TGTGCCAGTACCGGGACAGGGATAGGTGAAAAACTGTTTTTT.

On this clone itself: Other DNA sequences from this sample encode an identical CDR3 as well. The CDR3, as DNA: TGTGCCAGTAGTATGTCAGGGGGCGGCAGCTACGAGCAGTACTTC. It yields the protein CASSMSGGGSYEQYF. V is TRBV19 and J is TRBJ2-7; TRBD1 aligns across 8 bases. Germline V gene lookup returns CDR1 LNHDA and CDR2 SQIVND (reference sequence). The CDR3 consists of 15 residues. V shed 3 bases, J shed 3 bases, and the junction held 7 bases outside the gene matches.

This chain uses TRBV2 with TRBJ1-5, with a weak D call TRBD1 (5 bases). Trimming removed 4 bases from V and 3 bases from J, with 10 bases in between. Germline-derived CDR1 and CDR2 are SNHLY and FYNNEI. The CDR3 length is 14 residues. The CDR3 protein is CASSVGRANQPQHF. In DNA form, the CDR3 reads TGTGCCAGCAGTGTTGGCAGGGCCAATCAGCCCCAGCATTTT.

The chain couples TRBV16 to TRBJ1-2, with D possibly being TRBD1 (6 bases). This CDR3 has 14 amino acids. V shed 4 bases and J shed 0 bases, with 9 bases lying between them. In germline, CDR1 is KGHSY, CDR2 FQNENV. CDR3 protein: CASSPGTTNYGYTF. The CDR3 DNA reads as TGTGCCAGCAGCCCTGGGACAACTAACTATGGCTACACCTTC.

As DNA, the CDR3 is TGTGCCAGCAGCCCTGGTAGCCGCGCCCTACGCGGGACCCAGTACTTC. Translated: CASSPGSRALRGTQYF. The rearrangement uses TRBV14 and TRBJ2-5; no firm D call. CDR1 SGHDN and CDR2 FVKESK come from the germline V gene. The CDR3 loop spans 16 amino acids. V gave up 4 bases and J gave up 7 bases, with 22 bases separating them.